This is a list of T cell receptor beta chains from one sample in a study of identifying expanded T cells in peripheral blood. Profiled with immunoSEQ multiplex PCR; TCRdb holds only in-frame clones, not every one. The sample has approximately 130,000 clones; around 88% are singletons. Sequencing was performed on blood. The receptors were gathered from a person between 18 and 75 years old in good health. Each CDR3 is given with its conserved first and last residue. Fields, in order: J gene, clone size, V gene, D gene, CDR3 DNA, CDR3 protein. The D gene is left open where the match is weak. Some rows mark clone size as missing; the rest say once, few, many or name a class of expanded clone.

>TRBJ2-3|.|TRBV18|.
TGTGCCAGCTCACCGGAAGGGCCGAGCACAGATACGCAGTATTTT
CASSPEGPSTDTQYF
>TRBJ2-7|once|TRBV28|.
TGTGCCAGCAGTCCTATTTCCGAGGAGCAGTACTTC
CASSPISEEQYF
>TRBJ2-1|.|TRBV5-4|TRBD2
TGTGCCAGCAGCCTGGCACTAGCGGGTGAGCAGTTCTTC
CASSLALAGEQFF
>TRBJ2-2|.|TRBV5-4|.
TGTGCCAGCAGCTTGGCGGGAAACACCGGGGAGCTGTTTTTT
CASSLAGNTGELFF
>TRBJ2-3|.|TRBV7-9|.
TGTGCCAGCAGCTTAGGCCTTCCTGCTAGCACAGATACGCAGTATTTT
CASSLGLPASTDTQYF
>TRBJ2-7|.|TRBV5-5|TRBD1
TGTGCCAGCAGCTTGAACCCACCGCCACAGGGGAACTACGAGCAGTACTTC
CASSLNPPPQGNYEQYF
>TRBJ2-1|.|TRBV14|TRBD2
TGTGCCAGCAGCCCACCCGGGACTAACAATGAGCAGTTCTTC
CASSPPGTNNEQFF
>TRBJ1-2|few|TRBV19|.
TGTGCCAGTAGTATAGAGTTCGGGGACGCCTATGGCTACACCTTC
CASSIEFGDAYGYTF
>TRBJ2-4|.|TRBV5-4|.
TGTGCCAGCAGCTTGGGGAGTCAGTACTTC
CASSLGSQYF
>TRBJ2-7|.|TRBV19|.
TGTGCCAGTAGTATTCAGGCGGATGCCTACGAGCAGTACTTC
CASSIQADAYEQYF
>TRBJ2-1|.|TRBV28|TRBD2
TGTGCCAGCAGAGGGACTAGCGGTTACAATGAGCAGTTCTTC
CASRGTSGYNEQFF
>TRBJ2-1|.|TRBV18|TRBD2
TGTGCCAGCTTCCCTCTGACTAGCGGGACATACAATGAGCAGTTCTTC
CASFPLTSGTYNEQFF
>TRBJ1-5|once|TRBV15|.
TGTGCCACCAGCCTCCTGGAGGGCCAATACATCAATCAGCCCCAGCATTTT
CATSLLEGQYINQPQHF
>TRBJ1-5|.|TRBV7-8|.
TGTGCCAGCAGCTTAGCTGCCTCCACATATCAGCCCCAGCATTTT
CASSLAASTYQPQHF
>TRBJ1-1|few|TRBV5-1|.
TGCGCCAGCAGCTTGGCCGGCCAACACACTGAAGCTTTCTTT
CASSLAGQHTEAFF
>TRBJ2-1|.|TRBV2|.
TGTGCCAGGGGAATGGGGGCGGAGGGCGGTGAGCAGTTCTTC
CARGMGAEGGEQFF
>TRBJ2-7|.|TRBV6-5|TRBD2
TGTGCCACCAGAGCGGGAGTATCTTACGAGCAGTACTTC
CATRAGVSYEQYF
>TRBJ2-1|.|TRBV5-5|.
TGTGCCAGCAGCTTGGATTCGGGGGACCCCTACAATGAGCAGTTCTTC
CASSLDSGDPYNEQFF
>TRBJ1-3|.|TRBV7-9|.
TGTGCCAGCAGCTTCGGTACGGAATCAAACACCATATATTTT
CASSFGTESNTIYF
>TRBJ2-2|.|TRBV11-2|TRBD1
TGTGCCAGCAGCTGGGCAGGGGGCGACACCGGGGAGCTGTTTTTT
CASSWAGGDTGELFF
>TRBJ2-7|.|TRBV7-2|.
TGTGCCAGCAGCTTAGCGGGTCAGCTCTACGAGCAGTACTTC
CASSLAGQLYEQYF
>TRBJ2-5|.|TRBV5-6|.
TGTGCCAGCAGTCGACGCCAAGAGACCCAGTACTTC
CASSRRQETQYF
>TRBJ2-7|.|TRBV20-1|TRBD1
TGCAACCCGGGACAGGGGGGCGAGCAGTACTTC
CNPGQGGEQYF
>TRBJ2-7|once|TRBV18|TRBD1
TGTGCCAGCTCAACGCCGGGACAGGGCTACGAGCAGTACTTC
CASSTPGQGYEQYF
>TRBJ2-7|.|TRBV6-5|TRBD2
TGTGCCAGCAGTGTGGGGGTAGCGGGCGTCTACGAGCAGTACTTC
CASSVGVAGVYEQYF
>TRBJ2-5|.|TRBV11-3|.
TGTGCCAGCAGCTCACGGGCCACTCATCCAGAGACCCAGTACTTC
CASSSRATHPETQYF
>TRBJ2-1|.|TRBV18|.
TGTGCCAGCTCTCAAGAAGGCGATGAGCAGTTCTTC
CASSQEGDEQFF
>TRBJ2-7|many|TRBV5-1|TRBD1
TGCGCCAGCAGCCCCAGGGACAGTTCCTACGAGCAGTACTTC
CASSPRDSSYEQYF
>TRBJ1-2|.|TRBV7-9|.
TGTGCCACCTCGGGGGGGCGAGGTGGCTACACCTTC
CATSGGRGGYTF
>TRBJ2-7|.|TRBV28|.
TGTGCCAGCAGTTCAGGAGGGCTTGCCTACGAGCAGTACTTC
CASSSGGLAYEQYF
>TRBJ2-7|.|TRBV27|TRBD2
TGTGCCAGCAGTTTATCGGTCGGACTAGCGGGGGGTCTCGACTACGAGCAGTACTTC
CASSLSVGLAGGLDYEQYF
>TRBJ2-5|once|TRBV19|TRBD2
TGTGCCAGTAGAGCAGGGGCACTAGCGGGGGATGAGACCCAGTACTTC
CASRAGALAGDETQYF
>TRBJ2-7|.|TRBV6-5|.
TGTGCCAGTAGCCTTACGGGTCCCTACGAGCAGTACTTC
CASSLTGPYEQYF
>TRBJ2-7|.|TRBV2|TRBD2
TGTGCCAGCAGCGGGACTAAGTACGAGCAGTACTTC
CASSGTKYEQYF
>TRBJ2-1|.|TRBV5-1|TRBD2
TGCGCCAGCAGCTGGGGACTAGCGGGTTACAATGAGCAGTTCTTC
CASSWGLAGYNEQFF
>TRBJ1-6|once|TRBV18|.
TGTGCCAGCTCCGACTTCAGCTCCTATAATTCACCCCTCCACTTT
CASSDFSSYNSPLHF
>TRBJ1-4|few|TRBV6-6|TRBD1
TGTGCCAGCAGAAACACAGGGGTGGCTAATGAAAAACTGTTTTTT
CASRNTGVANEKLFF